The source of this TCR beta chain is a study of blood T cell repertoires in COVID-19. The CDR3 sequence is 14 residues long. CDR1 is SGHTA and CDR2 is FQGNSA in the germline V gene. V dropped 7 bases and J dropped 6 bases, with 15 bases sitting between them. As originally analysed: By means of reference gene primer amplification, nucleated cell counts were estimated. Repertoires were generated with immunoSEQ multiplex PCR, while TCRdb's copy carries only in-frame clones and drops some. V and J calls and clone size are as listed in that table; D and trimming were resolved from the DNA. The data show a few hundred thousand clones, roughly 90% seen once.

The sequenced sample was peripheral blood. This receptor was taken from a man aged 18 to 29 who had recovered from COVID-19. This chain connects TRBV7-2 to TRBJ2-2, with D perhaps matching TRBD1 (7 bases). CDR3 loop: CASTPGDRAGELFF. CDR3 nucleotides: TGTGCCAGCACCCCGGGAGACAGGGCCGGGGAGCTGTTTTTT.